This T cell receptor beta chain came from a study of T cells in Graves' hyperthyroidism and ophthalmopathy. An absence of ophthalmopathy progression within 18 months meant stable Graves' hyperthyroidism. Patients having uncontrolled infection, another autoimmune disease, pregnancy or lactation were not included. V lost 5 bases to trimming and J lost 3 bases, with 11 bases between them. The CDR3 length is 14 residues. Germline CDR1 LNHDA, CDR2 SQIVND (reference sequence). RNA transcripts served as the template for amplifying TCR beta CDR3 regions. Using the HTBI primer set, a first-round RT-PCR was run on the TCR CDR3. Via MiXCR, TCRdb re-called the multiplex PCR reads, giving one row per CDR3 protein. The table includes hundreds of thousands of distinct CDR3 sequences, around 38% detected once.

This clonotype was obtained from a man between 18 and 29 years old with Graves' hyperthyroidism. The rearrangement uses TRBV19 and TRBJ1-5, with D perhaps TRBD1 (5 bases). Sequencing input: blood. The CDR3 here is CASSWDLSNQPQHF. The CDR3 nucleotides are TGTGCCAGTAGTTGGGACCTTTCCAATCAGCCCCAGCATTTT. Based on the CDR3 plus reference TRBV19 and TRBJ1-5, the full variable domain is DGGITQSPKYLFRKEGQNVTLSCEQNLNHDAMYWYRQDPGQGLRLIYYSQIVNDFQKGDIAEGYSVSREKKESFPLTVTSAQKNPTAFYLCASSWDLSNQPQHFGDGTRLSIL.